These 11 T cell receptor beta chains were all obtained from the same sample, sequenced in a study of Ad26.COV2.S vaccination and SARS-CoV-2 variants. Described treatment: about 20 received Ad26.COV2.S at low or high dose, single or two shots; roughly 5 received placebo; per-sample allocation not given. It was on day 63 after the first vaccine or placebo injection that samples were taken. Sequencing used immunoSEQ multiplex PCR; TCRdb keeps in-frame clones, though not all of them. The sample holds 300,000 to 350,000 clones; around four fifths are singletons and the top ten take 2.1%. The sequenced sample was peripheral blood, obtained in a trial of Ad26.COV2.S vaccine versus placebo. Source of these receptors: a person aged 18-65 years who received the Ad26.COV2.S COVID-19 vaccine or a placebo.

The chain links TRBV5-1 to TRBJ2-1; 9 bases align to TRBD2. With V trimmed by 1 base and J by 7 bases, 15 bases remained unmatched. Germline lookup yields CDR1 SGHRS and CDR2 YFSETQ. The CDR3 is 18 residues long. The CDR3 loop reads CASSLSRGGAYGLNEQFF. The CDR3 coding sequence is TGCGCCAGCAGCTTGTCTCGCGGGGGGGCTTATGGATTAAATGAGCAGTTCTTC. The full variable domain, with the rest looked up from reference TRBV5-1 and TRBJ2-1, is KAGVTQTPRYLIKTRGQQVTLSCSPISGHRSVSWYQQTPGQGLQFLFEYFSETQRNKGNFPGRFSGRQFSNSRSEMNVSTLELGDSALYLCASSLSRGGAYGLNEQFFGPGTRLTVL.

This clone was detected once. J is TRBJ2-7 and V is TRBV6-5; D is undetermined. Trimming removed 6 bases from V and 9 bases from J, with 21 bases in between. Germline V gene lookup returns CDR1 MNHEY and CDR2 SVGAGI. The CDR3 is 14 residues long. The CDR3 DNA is TGTGCCAGCAGGACACGGATAGACTCCCTCGGGCAGTACTTC. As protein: CASRTRIDSLGQYF.

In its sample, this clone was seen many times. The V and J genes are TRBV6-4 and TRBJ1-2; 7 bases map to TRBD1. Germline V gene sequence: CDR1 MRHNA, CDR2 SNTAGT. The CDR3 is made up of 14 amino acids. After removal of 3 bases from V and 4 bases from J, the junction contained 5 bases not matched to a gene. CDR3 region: CASSESGQSYGYTF. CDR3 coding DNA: TGTGCCAGCAGTGAGTCGGGACAGAGCTATGGCTACACCTTC.

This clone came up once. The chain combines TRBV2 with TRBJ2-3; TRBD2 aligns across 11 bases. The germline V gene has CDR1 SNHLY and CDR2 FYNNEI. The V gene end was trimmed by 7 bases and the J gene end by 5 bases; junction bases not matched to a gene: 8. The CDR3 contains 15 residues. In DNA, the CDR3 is TGTGCCAGCACCAATAGCGGGGGGGCCATAGATACGCAGTATTTT. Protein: CASTNSGGAIDTQYF.

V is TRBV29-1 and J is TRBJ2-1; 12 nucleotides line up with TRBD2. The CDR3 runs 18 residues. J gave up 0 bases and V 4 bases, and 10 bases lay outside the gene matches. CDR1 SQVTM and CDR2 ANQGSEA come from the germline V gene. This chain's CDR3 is CSVGLAGVLSRSYNEQFF. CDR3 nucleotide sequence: TGCAGCGTTGGACTAGCGGGGGTACTAAGCCGCTCCTACAATGAGCAGTTCTTC.

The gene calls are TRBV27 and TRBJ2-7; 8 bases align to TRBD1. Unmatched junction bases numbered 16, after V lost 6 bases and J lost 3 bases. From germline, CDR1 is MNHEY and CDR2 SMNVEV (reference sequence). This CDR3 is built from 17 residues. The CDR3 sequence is CASSRRALQGAIYEQYF. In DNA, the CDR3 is TGTGCCAGCAGCCGAAGGGCCCTCCAGGGGGCGATCTACGAGCAGTACTTC.

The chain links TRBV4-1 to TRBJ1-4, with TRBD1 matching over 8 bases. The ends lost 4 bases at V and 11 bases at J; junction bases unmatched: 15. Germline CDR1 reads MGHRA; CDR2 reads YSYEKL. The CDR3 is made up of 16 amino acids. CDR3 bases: TGCGCCAGCAGCCCTATCCTCCAGGGGGCACTTCGCAAACTGTTTTTT. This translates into CASSPILQGALRKLFF.

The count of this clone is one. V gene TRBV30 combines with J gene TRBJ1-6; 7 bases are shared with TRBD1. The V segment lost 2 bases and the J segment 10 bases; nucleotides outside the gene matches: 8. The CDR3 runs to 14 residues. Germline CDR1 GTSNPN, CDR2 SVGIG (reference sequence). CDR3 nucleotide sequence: TGTGCCTGGAGTACCCGACAGGGAGAGTCACCCCTCCACTTT. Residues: CAWSTRQGESPLHF.

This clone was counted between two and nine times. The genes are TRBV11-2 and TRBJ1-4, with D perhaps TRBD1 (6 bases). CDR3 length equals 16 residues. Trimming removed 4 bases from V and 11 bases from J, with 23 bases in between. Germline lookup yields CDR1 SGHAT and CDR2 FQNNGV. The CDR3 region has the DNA TGTGCCAGCAGCTCGCCGAAGGGAGCGGGACATGGGAAACTGTTTTTT. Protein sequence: CASSSPKGAGHGKLFF. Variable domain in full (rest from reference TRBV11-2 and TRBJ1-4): EAGVAQSPRYKIIEKRQSVAFWCNPISGHATLYWYQQILGQGPKLLIQFQNNGVVDDSQLPKDRFSAERLKGVDSTLKIQPAKLEDSAVYLCASSSPKGAGHGKLFFGSGTQLSVL.

The CDR3 region is CASSPAQREPQHF. CDR3 bases: TGTGCCAGCTCACCCGCTCAGCGGGAGCCCCAGCATTTT. This chain joins TRBV18 and TRBJ1-5; D unclear. The ends were cut back, 3 bases at V and 8 bases at J, with 11 bases in the middle. From germline, CDR1 is KGHSH and CDR2 LQKENI. The CDR3 contains 13 residues. The full variable domain, in which reference TRBV18 and TRBJ1-5 provide the parts outside the CDR3, is NAGVMQNPRHLVRRRGQEARLRCSPMKGHSHVYWYRQLPEEGLKFMVYLQKENIIDESGMPKERFSAEFPKEGPSILRIQQVVRGDSAAYFCASSPAQREPQHFGDGTRLSIL.

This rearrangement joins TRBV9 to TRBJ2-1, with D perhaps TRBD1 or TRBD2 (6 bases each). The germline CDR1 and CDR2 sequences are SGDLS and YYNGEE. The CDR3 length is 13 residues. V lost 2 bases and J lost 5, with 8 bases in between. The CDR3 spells CASSVGGHNEQFF. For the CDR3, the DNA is TGTGCCAGCAGCGTGGGGGGCCACAATGAGCAGTTCTTC.